This paragraph reports one TCR beta chain. What it binds is not known. The data originate from a study of cytomegalovirus exposure and HLA in healthy donors. The study, taken as a whole, reports: Overall, about 160 TCR beta chains were annotated as cytomegalovirus-associated.

CDR1 is LNHNV and CDR2 is YYDKDF in the germline V gene (reference sequence). Trimming removed 7 bases from V and 8 bases from J, with 20 bases in between. This CDR3 region has 15 residues. Using immunoSEQ multiplex PCR, the repertoire was profiled, and TCRdb retains in-frame clones only, with some absent. In the table there are some 170,000 clones, around nine tenths of which are singletons. The V gene is TRBV15, the J gene TRBJ1-4; D unresolved. The source material was PBMCs. The TCR sequence derives from a woman in her 30s in good health and CMV-seronegative. The CDR3 coding sequence is TGTGCCACCAAGGCTGAGGGTGTATTCTCCGAAAAACTGTTTTTT. This translates into CATKAEGVFSEKLFF.